The present T cell receptor beta chain was sequenced within a study of T cells after yellow fever vaccination (dated by TCRdb to about 2019). The study in broad terms: Libraries from fractions with low cell numbers were prepared with the SMART-Seq v4 Ultra Low Input RNA kit. To follow T-cell clones before and after primary and booster YFV17D yellow fever vaccination, bulk TCR alpha and beta repertoires were sequenced over time. Two healthy male donors, one aged 18 to 30 and one aged 30 to 40 years, made up the cohort. Blood was collected at multiple timepoints before and after primary and secondary immunization, and bulk PBMC replicates and cell subsets were isolated.

Paper-wide results and their limitations: After the booster, most clones that had expanded after primary vaccination were detected again (around 95% of CD4 and 88% of CD8), suggesting broad maintenance of memory. FACS-sorted repertoires could contain abundant contaminating clonotypes from the bulk population, so computational filtering was required. Because the study included only a couple of donors, the extent to which the findings can be generalized is limited. A small share of clonotypes was detected in both CD4 and CD8 compartments, with the overlap likely arising from convergent recombination. Compared with the primary T-cell response, the secondary T-cell response was weaker but faster, peaking on day 5 rather than day 15.

The CDR3 goes from the cysteine to the phenylalanine over 16 residues. Only the CDR3 part of the read is kept: 48 bases, read in frame from the first base. This specimen's treatment or condition label, per the study, means: live attenuated yellow fever vaccine strain. PBMCs were isolated from peripheral blood using a standard Ficoll-Paque protocol. CD4 and CD8 T-cell fractions were isolated with Dynabeads CD4 and CD8 positive selection kits. TriZol was used to extract RNA from bulk PBMCs, from CD4 and CD8 fractions, and from dextramer-positive and dextramer-negative fractions. To note about this clonotype: Its binding antigen is unknown. This may be a read error, as it is one base from a much larger clone.

TCRdb lists the instrument as Illumina NovaSeq 6000. Synthesis of TCR cDNA relied on 5'RACE template switching, a step that introduced a universal primer site along with unique molecular identifiers. Priming for cDNA synthesis came from both the TCR alpha and TCR beta constant segments. Library amplification involved two PCR steps, and the second step added sample barcodes and sequencing adapters. Libraries were sequenced on Illumina HiSeq 2500 (2x100 bp) or NovaSeq (2x150 bp). The paper's data handling went like this. Demultiplexing of reads and collapsing into UMI consensus sequences were performed with MIGEC, and V(D)J alignment was carried out with MiXCR. Vaccine-responding clonotypes were defined with edgeR using replicate PBMC samples, requiring FDR below 0.01 and a log2 fold change above 5 up to day 15. Bulk clonotypes were assigned CD4 or CD8 identity according to which sequenced CD4 or CD8 repertoire held them at higher abundance. TCRdb reworked the public reads: Q25 trimming with fastp, MiXCR clone assembly, productive beta chains retained. When rows share a CDR3 protein, they turn into one entry using the most common DNA and genes. These V and J calls derive from TCRdb rather than the authors' analysis. The sample table records more than 80,000 distinct CDR3 sequences; approximately 5.5% of these occur just once. The top ten clones comprise about 41% of the sample.

This clonotype originated in a young man who received the YFV17D yellow fever vaccine. The specimen was CD8+ T cells sorted from PBMCs, collected 10 days after the yellow fever booster vaccination. Rearrangement joined TRBV12-3 or TRBV12-4 to TRBJ2-3, and TRBD1 matches 8 of the central bases. The bases read TGTGCCAGCAGTTGGGGAACTAGCAGGGGGCCAGATACGCTGTATTTT. It specifies CASSWGTSRGPDTLYF.